This T cell receptor (beta chain) was recovered during a study of T cells after yellow fever vaccination (dated by TCRdb to between 2019 and 2020). For context, the study as a whole: Libraries from fractions with low cell numbers were prepared with the SMART-Seq v4 Ultra Low Input RNA kit. To track T-cell clones before and after primary and booster YFV17D yellow fever vaccination, bulk TCR alpha and beta repertoires were sequenced longitudinally. Two healthy male donors made up the cohort, one aged 18 to 29 years and the other aged 30 to 40 years. Blood was collected at multiple timepoints before and after primary and secondary immunization, and bulk PBMC replicates and cell subsets were isolated. Here is what the overall study found, with its caveats: A small share of clonotypes was detected in both CD4 and CD8 compartments, with the overlap likely arising from convergent recombination. Compared with the primary T-cell response, the secondary T-cell response was faster but weaker, reaching its peak on day 5 rather than on day 15. The study included only a couple of donors, which limits how far the findings can be generalized. After the booster, most clones that had expanded after primary vaccination were detected again (nearly 97% of CD4 and more than 85% of CD8), suggesting broad maintenance of memory. Because abundant contaminating clonotypes from the bulk population could be contained in FACS-sorted repertoires, computational filtering was required.

This specimen's treatment or condition label, interpreted: live attenuated yellow fever vaccine strain. Two biological replicates of bulk PBMCs were collected at each blood-draw timepoint. PBMCs were isolated from peripheral blood using a standard Ficoll-Paque protocol. TriZol was used to extract RNA from bulk PBMCs, CD4 and CD8 fractions, and dextramer-positive and dextramer-negative fractions. Synthesis of TCR cDNA relied on 5'RACE template switching, a step that introduced a universal primer site along with unique molecular identifiers. Priming for cDNA synthesis came from both the TCR alpha and TCR beta constant segments. Two PCR steps were used to amplify libraries, with sample barcodes and sequencing adapters being added in the second step. Libraries were sequenced on Illumina HiSeq 2500 (2x100 bp) or NovaSeq (2x150 bp). The authors processed their data as follows. MIGEC handled demultiplexing of reads and collapsing into UMI consensus sequences, while MiXCR performed V(D)J alignment. Vaccine-responding clonotypes were identified with edgeR using replicate PBMC samples, with FDR below 0.01 and a log2 fold change above 5 up to day 15 being required. Bulk clonotypes were assigned CD4 or CD8 identity according to which sequenced CD4 or CD8 repertoire held them at higher abundance. TCRdb trimmed public reads at Q25 via fastp, called clones via MiXCR and kept in-frame beta chains. Every distinct CDR3 protein forms one entry, paired with its most common genes and DNA. The V and J calls shown here were made by TCRdb, not taken from the authors' results. The sample table holds about 630,000 distinct CDR3 sequences, of which 12% were seen once. 15% of the sample comes from the top ten.

Inclusive of the bounding cysteine and phenylalanine, the CDR3 is 15 residues long. Solely the CDR3 DNA is kept, with 45 bases framed from the first base. Compared with germline, V lacks 1 base and J lacks 3 bases; bases without a gene match: 3. Turning to this clonotype: The target of this receptor is not known. No base qualities exist here, and no much larger clone lies one base off it.

The V and J segments used are TRBV12-3 or TRBV12-4 and TRBJ1-2; 9 central bases correspond to TRBD1. This receptor was identified in a man aged 25 to 40 who received the YFV17D yellow fever vaccine. The sample in question was PBMCs, obtained on the day of the yellow fever booster vaccination. Here is the DNA: TGTGCCAGCAGTTTAGGACAGGGGGGCTACTATGGCTACACCTTC. Its protein reads: CASSLGQGGYYGYTF.